The 18 T cell receptor beta chains below all came from one sample that was sequenced in a study of cytomegalovirus exposure and HLA in healthy donors. Primers: 60 Vbeta forward and 13 Jbeta reverse. Sequenced by immunoSEQ multiplex PCR; TCRdb stores in-frame clones only, minus some. The sample includes approximately 190,000 clones, 84% seen only once; the top ten take approximately 0.26%. Sequencing input: PBMCs. These receptors were obtained from a boy younger than 18 in good health and CMV-seronegative.

This clone appeared a few times. J is TRBJ1-2 and V is TRBV6-1, with D possibly TRBD1 on 5 matching bases. Germline V gene sequence: CDR1 MNHNS, CDR2 SASEGT. The CDR3 is 12 amino acids. The V end lost 7 bases, the J end lost 5 bases, and 11 bases lay between the germline ends. The CDR3 sequence is CASKGREYGYTF. The CDR3, as DNA: TGTGCCAGCAAGGGCAGGGAATATGGCTACACCTTC.

This clone was seen a handful of times. The J gene is TRBJ2-1, the V gene TRBV5-1, with 10 bases lining up with TRBD2. Germline V gives CDR1 SGHRS, CDR2 YFSETQ. This CDR3 has 21 amino acids. The V segment lost 4 bases and the J segment 4 bases; nucleotides outside the gene matches: 23. The CDR3: CASSPYRGWASGGQSYNEQFF. The CDR3 DNA sequence: TGCGCCAGCAGCCCCTACCGGGGGTGGGCTAGCGGGGGCCAGTCATACAATGAGCAGTTCTTC. Full variable domain (missing parts from reference TRBV5-1 and TRBJ2-1): KAGVTQTPRYLIKTRGQQVTLSCSPISGHRSVSWYQQTPGQGLQFLFEYFSETQRNKGNFPGRFSGRQFSNSRSEMNVSTLELGDSALYLCASSPYRGWASGGQSYNEQFFGPGTRLTVL.

The chain couples TRBV19 to TRBJ1-1, with D perhaps TRBD1 (5 bases). Germline V gives CDR1 LNHDA, CDR2 SQIVND (reference sequence). The ends were cut back, 7 bases at V and 10 bases at J, with 19 bases in the middle. The CDR3 length is 13 residues. CDR3 amino acids: CASTSGGGRGAFF. CDR3 bases: TGTGCCAGTACCTCCGGGGGAGGGAGGGGAGCTTTCTTT.

The chain combines TRBV5-4 with TRBJ1-1; D is uncertain. From germline, CDR1 is SGHNT and CDR2 YYREEE (reference sequence). CDR3 size: 14 residues. The V and J ends lost 0 bases and 4 bases respectively, with 10 bases between them. Here the CDR3 DNA reads TGTGCCAGCAGCTTGGGGTCAGGCAGCACTGAAGCTTTCTTT. Its translation: CASSLGSGSTEAFF.

This rearrangement joins TRBV30 to TRBJ2-5, with D perhaps matching TRBD2 (6 bases). The CDR3 runs to 16 residues. Germline-derived CDR1 and CDR2 are GTSNPN and SVGIG (reference sequence). Trimming shortened V by 0 bases and J by 4 bases, and 18 bases separated the two germline ends. Here the CDR3 reads CAWSVRDLPLLETQYF. The CDR3 DNA sequence: TGTGCCTGGAGTGTGCGGGACTTACCTTTGTTAGAGACCCAGTACTTC. Full variable domain (rest looked up from reference TRBV30 and TRBJ2-5): SQTIHQWPATLVQPVGSPLSLECTVEGTSNPNLYWYRQAAGRGLQLLFYSVGIGQISSEVPQNLSASRPQDRQFILSSKKLLLSDSGFYLCAWSVRDLPLLETQYFGPGTRLLVL.

The V and J genes are TRBV5-1 and TRBJ2-7, with a weak D call TRBD1 (5 bases). Trimming removed 0 bases from V and 5 bases from J, with 9 bases in between. The CDR3 is made up of 13 amino acids. Germline V gene data show CDR1 as SGHRS and CDR2 as YFSETQ. CDR3 sequence reads: CASSLATAHEQYF. CDR3 sequence (DNA): TGCGCCAGCAGCTTGGCGACAGCCCACGAGCAGTACTTC. The full variable domain, with the rest looked up from reference TRBV5-1 and TRBJ2-7, is KAGVTQTPRYLIKTRGQQVTLSCSPISGHRSVSWYQQTPGQGLQFLFEYFSETQRNKGNFPGRFSGRQFSNSRSEMNVSTLELGDSALYLCASSLATAHEQYFGPGTRLTVT.

This clone has a single count. V is TRBV6-1 and J is TRBJ2-2; perhaps TRBD1 as D (5 bases). The germline CDR1 and CDR2 sequences are MNHNS and SASEGT. CDR3 length: 15 amino acids. V lost 8 bases and J 0 bases, leaving 13 bases between the germline ends. CDR3 sequence: CASVLGVTNTGELFF. Here the CDR3 DNA reads TGTGCCAGCGTCTTAGGGGTCACGAACACCGGGGAGCTGTTTTTT.

This clone appeared a single time. The chain links TRBV6-1 to TRBJ2-1; D is unclear. Germline V gene sequence: CDR1 MNHNS, CDR2 SASEGT. The V end lost 8 bases, the J end lost 7 bases, and 12 bases lay between the germline ends. CDR3 length equals 12 residues. This CDR3 is CASRDKVNEQFF. Written as DNA, the CDR3 is TGTGCCAGCCGAGACAAGGTTAATGAGCAGTTCTTC.

J is TRBJ2-1 and V is TRBV29-1; 7 nucleotides line up with TRBD1. Per germline, CDR1 SQVTM and CDR2 ANQGSEA. V lost 3 bases, J lost 5 bases, and 4 bases stayed unmatched. The CDR3 spans 13 residues. The CDR3 region has the DNA TGCAGCGTTGATCCAGGGACAGACAATGAGCAGTTCTTC. Translation: CSVDPGTDNEQFF.

The chain is built from TRBV4-3 and TRBJ1-2; TRBD1 agrees at 8 bases. The CDR3 runs to 16 residues. Germline CDR1 LGHNA, CDR2 YSLEER. The V and J ends lost 0 bases and 3 bases, in that order; junction bases with no gene match: 6. This CDR3 reads CASSQEPRGQDYGYTF. The CDR3 coding sequence is TGCGCCAGCAGCCAAGAGCCCAGGGGGCAGGACTATGGCTACACCTTC.

The V gene is TRBV4-2, the J gene TRBJ1-1; D perhaps matches TRBD1 (5 bases). Germline-derived CDR1 and CDR2 are LGHNA and YNFKEQ. The CDR3 is 15 residues long. V lost 0 bases to trimming and J lost 4 bases, with 12 bases between them. In DNA form, the CDR3 reads TGTGCCAGCAGCCAAGAACCCAGGAGGGGCACTGAAGCTTTCTTT. This gives the protein CASSQEPRRGTEAFF.

This chain connects TRBV4-1 to TRBJ1-1, with D perhaps TRBD1 (6 bases). Trimming left V 2 bases short and J 4 bases short, with 11 bases between. Germline lookup yields CDR1 MGHRA and CDR2 YSYEKL. The CDR3 contains 14 residues. CDR3 nucleotides: TGCGCCAGCAGCCAAACAGGGTTCGCCACTGAAGCTTTCTTT. As protein: CASSQTGFATEAFF.

This clone was detected once. This rearrangement joins TRBV15 to TRBJ2-5, with no clear D. Germline lookup yields CDR1 LNHNV and CDR2 YYDKDF (reference sequence). Trimming removed 2 bases at V and 7 bases at J, with 11 bases between. CDR3 length: 13 residues. This CDR3 reads CATSRLDTGTQYF. CDR3 coding DNA: TGTGCCACCAGCAGACTCGACACCGGGACCCAGTACTTC.

The chain has TRBV5-1 and TRBJ1-4; D is uncertain. This CDR3 contains 12 residues. Germline CDR1 is SGHRS and CDR2 is YFSETQ. V was shortened by 4 bases and J by 6 bases, with 7 bases between the two germline ends. The CDR3 here is CASSEGYEKLFF. The CDR3 region has the DNA TGCGCCAGCAGCGAGGGCTATGAAAAACTGTTTTTT.

The chain recombines TRBV15 with TRBJ2-3, with 7 positions matching TRBD2. J gave up 6 bases and V 3 bases, and 0 bases lay outside the gene matches. Germline V lookup: CDR1 LNHNV, CDR2 YYDKDF (reference sequence). The CDR3 sequence is 12 residues long. As DNA, the CDR3 is TGTGCCACCAGCAGGGGGGGGGATACGCAGTATTTT. Its protein product is CATSRGGDTQYF.

V and J are TRBV10-3 and TRBJ2-1, with D possibly TRBD2 on 6 matching bases. The CDR3 extends over 15 amino acids. V was clipped by 2 bases and J by 2 bases, with 10 bases between them. CDR1 ENHRY and CDR2 SYGVKD come from the germline V gene. In DNA form, the CDR3 reads TGTGCCATCAGTGAGGGCGGGGACCCCTACAATGAGCAGTTCTTC. Protein: CAISEGGDPYNEQFF.

The rearrangement links TRBV14 to TRBJ2-7; 8 bases are a match to TRBD2. CDR1 is SGHDN and CDR2 is FVKESK in the germline V gene. The J segment lost 2 bases and the V segment lost 3 bases, leaving 9 bases of the junction unmatched. CDR3 length: 16 residues. The CDR3 region is CASSQFTGGDPYEQYF. The CDR3 DNA follows: TGTGCCAGCAGCCAGTTTACGGGGGGGGACCCCTACGAGCAGTACTTC.

The chain recombines TRBV27 with TRBJ2-7; TRBD2 matches at 9 bases. The CDR3 totals 17 residues. Germline CDR1 MNHEY, CDR2 SMNVEV (reference sequence). Unmatched junction bases numbered 14, after V lost 3 bases and J lost 5 bases. CDR3 in amino acids: CASSLRGLASGGDEQYF. The CDR3 bases are TGTGCCAGCAGTTTGAGGGGACTAGCCTCGGGGGGGGACGAGCAGTACTTC.